The 28 T cell receptor beta chains in this list originate from one sample, sequenced in a study of identical twins' blood T cells. TCRdb re-derived calls from the 5' RACE reads in MiXCR, one entry per CDR3 protein. The sample lists hundreds of thousands of distinct CDR3 sequences; 28% were seen once. The sample taken for sequencing was PBMCs. The receptors were gathered from a woman aged 18 to 55 in good health.

J is TRBJ1-2 and V is TRBV29-1; 7 positions match TRBD1. Trimming removed 7 bases from V and 4 bases from J; junction bases left unmatched: 9. CDR1 SQVTM and CDR2 ANQGSEA come from the germline V gene. The CDR3 totals 13 residues. The CDR3 reads CSAQPTGSYGYTF. The CDR3, as DNA: TGCAGCGCTCAACCGACAGGGAGCTATGGCTACACCTTC.

This clonotype was found a few times. This chain uses TRBV20-1 with TRBJ1-1; the D is unclear. The germline gives CDR1 DFQATT, CDR2 SNEGSKA (reference sequence). Between the trimmed V and J ends, which lost 3 bases and 2 bases, there was a span of 7 bases. The CDR3 extends over 12 amino acids. Here the CDR3 DNA reads TGCAGTGCTAGGTGGCGTAACACTGAAGCTTTCTTT. Translating gives CSARWRNTEAFF.

A few counts support this clonotype. V gene TRBV20-1 combines with J gene TRBJ2-5; 7 nucleotides match TRBD2. CDR1 and CDR2 (germline): DFQATT, SNEGSKA (reference sequence). V shed 5 bases and J 1 base; nucleotides not matched to a gene: 7. This CDR3 contains 14 residues. CDR3 residues: CSALAGVTQETQYF. The CDR3 DNA reads as TGCAGTGCTCTGGCGGGGGTAACCCAAGAGACCCAGTACTTC.

This chain connects TRBV24-1 to TRBJ2-3, with 9 bases that match TRBD1. CDR1 is KGHDR and CDR2 is SFDVKD in the germline V gene. The CDR3 runs to 16 residues. With V trimmed by 4 bases and J by 5 bases, 9 bases remained unmatched. The CDR3 sequence: CATSDGGTGQGDTQYF. The CDR3 region has the DNA TGTGCCACCAGTGACGGGGGGACAGGGCAGGGAGATACGCAGTATTTT.

The sample holds a few counts of this clonotype. J is TRBJ1-1 and V is TRBV29-1; D is undetermined. CDR1 and CDR2 from the germline V gene are SQVTM and ANQGSEA. V lost 1 base to trimming and J lost 1 base, with 7 bases between them. The CDR3 runs to 13 residues. CDR3 sequence (DNA): TGCAGCGTTGAAGGGTCACCGAACACTGAAGCTTTCTTT. The encoded protein is CSVEGSPNTEAFF.

This clonotype came up many times. The chain recombines TRBV21-1 with TRBJ1-1; the table gives TRBD1 as D, unverified against the DNA. TRBV21-1 is marked as a pseudogene. CDR3 length: 15 amino acids. The CDR3 sequence: CASSKRVGEKTEAFF. The CDR3 region has the DNA TGTGCCAGCAGCAAAAGAGTGGGGGAGAAAACTGAAGCTTTCTTT.

Remarks on this clonotype: This sequence may be a read error, since a much larger clone differs from it by one base. CDR3 sequence: CASSHTIKNTEELFF. CDR3 DNA sequence: TGCGCCAGCAGCCATACCATCAAAAACACCGAGGAGCTGTTTTTT. This rearrangement joins TRBV5-1 to TRBJ2-2; D is unresolved. In germline, CDR1 is SGHRS, CDR2 YFSETQ. The CDR3 has 15 residues.

This clonotype was detected many times. The J gene is TRBJ1-1, the V gene TRBV29-1, with 8 bases identical to TRBD1. CDR3 length: 13 amino acids. Germline V gene sequence: CDR1 SQVTM, CDR2 ANQGSEA. V trimming: 4 bases; J trimming: 8 bases; junction bases outside the gene matches: 9. CDR3 residues: CSVVLSDRVEAFF. CDR3 nucleotides: TGCAGCGTTGTACTTTCGGACAGGGTGGAAGCTTTCTTT.

In regard to this clonotype: The germline gene is not matched at one end of the junction; a read error may be the cause. This sequence joins TRBV4-1 and TRBJ1-1; D is perhaps TRBD1 (5 bases). The CDR3 runs to 15 residues. Germline V CDR1 and CDR2: MGHRA, YSYEKL. CDR3: CASSPWGGVDTEAFF. Here the CDR3 DNA reads TGCGCCAGTAGCCCCTGGGGGGGGGTCGACACTGAAGCTTTCTTT.

CDR3 nucleotide sequence: TGCAGTGCTACCTTTGGGGGGGCACGGGGAAAGAGTTCATATGGCTACACCTTC. Protein sequence: CSATFGGARGKSSYGYTF. The V and J genes are TRBV20-1 and TRBJ1-2; TRBD1 is a possible D gene (6 bases). The germline V gene has CDR1 DFQATT and CDR2 SNEGSKA (reference sequence). With 4 bases removed from V and 5 bases from J, the gap between germline ends came to 29 bases. This CDR3 comprises 18 residues.

This clonotype was detected a few times. V gene TRBV12-3 or TRBV12-4 combines with J gene TRBJ2-1, with D hard to call. The CDR3 has 16 residues. Trimming took off 3 bases at V and 1 base at J, with 13 bases between the two ends. In DNA, the CDR3 is TGTGCCAGCAGTTTGCGAGCAGTACTATCCTACAATGAGCAGTTCTTC. Amino acid sequence: CASSLRAVLSYNEQFF.

The sample holds a few counts of this clonotype. The V call is TRBV5-1, the J call TRBJ1-1, with a tentative D call TRBD1 (6 bases). The CDR3 contains 15 residues. V shed 0 bases and J shed 5 bases, with 14 bases lying between them. Germline CDR1 is SGHRS and CDR2 is YFSETQ. The CDR3, as DNA: TGCGCCAGCAGCTTGGTTCTGGGGGCACAGACTGAAGCTTTCTTT. Amino acid sequence: CASSLVLGAQTEAFF. The full variable domain, in which reference TRBV5-1 and TRBJ1-1 provide the parts outside the CDR3, is KAGVTQTPRYLIKTRGQQVTLSCSPISGHRSVSWYQQTPGQGLQFLFEYFSETQRNKGNFPGRFSGRQFSNSRSEMNVSTLELGDSALYLCASSLVLGAQTEAFFGQGTRLTVV.

This sequence joins TRBV10-3 and TRBJ2-3; D not certain. V lost 0 bases and J 3 bases, leaving 7 bases between the germline ends. The CDR3 is made up of 14 amino acids. The germline V gene encodes CDR1 ENHRY and CDR2 SYGVKD. Written as DNA, the CDR3 is TGTGCCATCAGTGAGTCCACTGGGACAGATACGCAGTATTTT. Protein product: CAISESTGTDTQYF.

In this sample, this clonotype turned up many times. The chain has TRBV20-1 and TRBJ1-6; D is unclear. V was shortened by 6 bases and J by 6 bases, with 15 bases between the two germline ends. This CDR3 spans 14 amino acids. Germline V gene sequence: CDR1 DFQATT, CDR2 SNEGSKA (reference sequence). The CDR3 region is CSAPDLRSNSPLHF. Written as DNA, the CDR3 is TGCAGTGCCCCCGACCTTCGGTCTAATTCACCCCTCCACTTT.

The table lists this clonotype with a few counts. The rearrangement joins TRBV2 to TRBJ2-7, with a possible D match to TRBD2 (5 bases). CDR3 length: 13 amino acids. The germline gives CDR1 SNHLY, CDR2 FYNNEI. V lost 6 bases and J 4 bases, leaving 13 bases between the germline ends. CDR3 in DNA: TGTGCCAGCAGCCAAGGAGGTTGGTACGAGCAGTACTTC. The encoded protein is CASSQGGWYEQYF.

The chain links TRBV7-9 to TRBJ2-1, with TRBD2 identical over 8 bases. This CDR3 has 16 residues. The germline CDR1 and CDR2 sequences are SEHNR and FQNEAQ (reference sequence). V gave up 1 base and J gave up 4 bases; unmatched junction bases: 6. As DNA, the CDR3 is TGTGCCAGCAGCTTAGTCGGGGGGGGAGCGTACAATGAGCAGTTCTTC. Its translation is CASSLVGGGAYNEQFF.

This clonotype was seen at least ten times. This rearrangement joins TRBV2 to TRBJ1-1, with D perhaps matching TRBD1 (6 bases). Between the trimmed V and J ends, which lost 7 bases and 3 bases, there was a span of 18 bases. The CDR3 length is 15 residues. The germline V gene has CDR1 SNHLY and CDR2 FYNNEI. This CDR3 reads CASIPMGGFDTEAFF. In DNA form, the CDR3 reads TGTGCCAGCATCCCGATGGGGGGCTTTGACACTGAAGCTTTCTTT. Together with reference TRBV2 and TRBJ1-1, the CDR3 gives the full variable domain: EPEVTQTPSHQVTQMGQEVILRCVPISNHLYFYWYRQILGQKVEFLVSFYNNEISEKSEIFDDQFSVERPDGSNFTLKIRSTKLEDSAMYFCASIPMGGFDTEAFFGQGTRLTVV.

The chain recombines TRBV20-1 with TRBJ1-4; no definite D call. Trimming removed 4 bases from V and 7 bases from J, with 13 bases in between. This CDR3 has 13 amino acids. CDR1 is DFQATT and CDR2 is SNEGSKA in the germline V gene (reference sequence). The CDR3 coding sequence is TGCAGTGCTACATCAGGACGGGCTGAAAAACTGTTTTTT. It is translated as CSATSGRAEKLFF.

This chain connects TRBV4-2 to TRBJ1-6; D not resolved. Per the germline V gene, CDR1 is LGHNA and CDR2 is YNFKEQ. CDR3 length: 16 amino acids. The V and J ends lost 4 bases and 6 bases respectively, with 16 bases between them. CDR3 in DNA: TGTGCCAGCAGCCCCTTACGTCCGGACCTTAATTCACCCCTCCACTTT. This sequence encodes CASSPLRPDLNSPLHF.

The table lists this clonotype with a few counts. This chain uses TRBV20-1 with TRBJ2-3; TRBD2 matches at 13 bases. Germline assignment: CDR1 DFQATT and CDR2 SNEGSKA (reference sequence). Trimming removed 6 bases from V and 5 bases from J; junction bases left unmatched: 8. The CDR3 is made up of 15 amino acids. This CDR3 is CSATRTSGRKDTQYF. The CDR3 DNA is TGCAGTGCCACCAGGACTAGCGGGAGAAAAGATACGCAGTATTTT.

The chain uses TRBV7-9 and TRBJ1-2; D possibly corresponds to TRBD1 (5 bases). V lost 6 bases and J 1 base, leaving 12 bases between the germline ends. From germline, CDR1 is SEHNR and CDR2 FQNEAQ (reference sequence). The CDR3 totals 14 residues. The CDR3 reads CASSYVRVNYGYTF. CDR3 sequence (DNA): TGTGCCAGCAGTTACGTCAGGGTTAACTATGGCTACACCTTC.

This clonotype was seen a handful of times. The J gene is TRBJ1-1, the V gene TRBV5-1; D is perhaps TRBD1 (6 bases). The CDR3 is 14 residues long. CDR1 is SGHRS, CDR2 YFSETQ, per germline. The germline V and J ends were trimmed by 0 bases and 6 bases, with 12 bases remaining between them. CDR3 region: CASSLEAGVSEAFF. CDR3 DNA sequence: TGCGCCAGCAGCTTGGAAGCAGGGGTGTCTGAAGCTTTCTTT.

The CDR3 coding sequence is TGTGCCAGCAGCTTAGACCGTCCGATCGTTAACACCATATATTTT. This codes for CASSLDRPIVNTIYF. The chain uses TRBV7-2 and TRBJ1-3; D is undetermined. Germline loops: CDR1 SGHTA, CDR2 FQGNSA. V was cut by 1 base and J by 7 bases, with 14 bases left in between. The CDR3 loop spans 15 amino acids.

The chain combines TRBV6-1 with TRBJ1-5; D remains unclear. The CDR3 spans 16 residues. The germline V gene has CDR1 MNHNS and CDR2 SASEGT. V lost 7 bases to trimming and J lost 3 bases, with 19 bases between them. The CDR3 reads CASTRYGKEDNQPQHF. CDR3 DNA sequence: TGTGCCAGCACGCGATATGGAAAGGAGGACAATCAGCCCCAGCATTTT.

This clonotype showed up many times. CDR3 in amino acids: CSARDKSPNQPQHF. As DNA, the CDR3 is TGCAGTGCTAGAGATAAATCCCCGAATCAGCCCCAGCATTTT. This chain joins TRBV20-1 and TRBJ1-5; D not certain. The CDR3 totals 14 residues. CDR1 DFQATT and CDR2 SNEGSKA come from the germline V gene (reference sequence). Trimming removed 0 bases from V and 4 bases from J, with 10 bases in between.

This clonotype was observed a few times. The chain has TRBV4-3 and TRBJ2-1; 11 nucleotides line up with TRBD2. CDR1 and CDR2 from the germline V gene are LGHNA and YSLEER. The CDR3 runs to 17 residues. Trimming at V came to 2 bases and at J to 2 bases, leaving 5 bases not matched to a gene. DNA for the CDR3: TGCGCCAGCAGCCAAAGCGCGGGACTAGCGGCCTACAATGAGCAGTTCTTC. Translated: CASSQSAGLAAYNEQFF.

The CDR3 sequence is CASSPGTPSYEQYF. CDR3 sequence (DNA): TGTGCCAGCAGTCCCGGGACTCCTTCCTACGAGCAGTACTTC. This chain links TRBV6-7 with TRBJ2-7; TRBD2 is a possible D gene (6 bases). TRBV6-7 is an ORF, and what it does is uncertain. V was clipped by 5 bases and J by 1 base, with 12 bases between them. The CDR3 consists of 14 residues.

The chain employs TRBV12-5 and TRBJ1-1, with D possibly being TRBD1 (5 bases). V lost 0 bases, J lost 1 base, and 9 bases lay in between. Germline V lookup: CDR1 LGHNT, CDR2 FRNRAP. This CDR3 is 15 amino acids long. CDR3 sequence reads: CASGLVGQGNTEAFF. Written as DNA, the CDR3 is TGTGCTAGTGGTTTGGTAGGCCAGGGGAACACTGAAGCTTTCTTT.